The 5 T cell receptor beta chains given below trace back to one sample, sequenced in a study of blood T cells in healthy people across ages. The use of a sample-barcoded 5' primer and a J-beta primer mix characterized a second PCR of about 7 to 12 cycles. A single record per CDR3 protein comes from TCRdb applying MiXCR to the 5' RACE reads. The sample shows approximately 780,000 distinct CDR3 sequences, roughly 25% of them seen only once. These data also formed part of another study, on T cells of mothers and their children.

Sample: blood. Receptors were obtained from a boy aged 5-17 years in good health.

This chain connects TRBV27 to TRBJ2-5; TRBD2 matches 9 bases. Germline assignment: CDR1 MNHEY and CDR2 SMNVEV (reference sequence). V lost 2 bases to trimming and J lost 1 base; unmatched junction nucleotides: 8. The CDR3 length is 17 residues. This CDR3 is CASSLAVTSGVQETQYF. CDR3 in DNA: TGTGCCAGCAGTTTAGCGGTGACTAGCGGAGTCCAAGAGACCCAGTACTTC.

The V call is TRBV12-3 or TRBV12-4, the J call TRBJ2-7; no clear D. Trimming pared 3 bases from V and 0 bases from J, leaving 9 bases between. This CDR3 is built from 14 residues. DNA for the CDR3: TGTGCCAGCAGTTTTTCTAGGAGCTCCTACGAGCAGTACTTC. As protein: CASSFSRSSYEQYF.

The rearrangement joins TRBV20-1 to TRBJ2-1; TRBD1 agrees at 9 bases. The CDR3 has 11 residues. Trimming cost V 5 bases and J 12 bases; bases outside gene matches: 5. Germline-derived CDR1 and CDR2 are DFQATT and SNEGSKA (reference sequence). CDR3 sequence reads: CSAHRGQGQFF. The CDR3 region has the DNA TGCAGTGCTCACAGGGGGCAAGGGCAGTTCTTC.

In this sample, this clonotype turned up a few times. The chain has TRBV12-3 or TRBV12-4 and TRBJ1-2; 10 positions agree with TRBD1. V lost 8 bases and J lost 4; bases outside the gene matches: 4. The CDR3 consists of 13 residues. The CDR3 region is CASGTGETYGYTF. CDR3 nucleotide sequence: TGTGCCAGCGGGACAGGGGAGACCTATGGCTACACCTTC.

About this clonotype: No conserved phenylalanine or tryptophan ends this CDR3, so it is likely a read error. The chain has TRBV6-5 and TRBJ1-1; perhaps TRBD1 as D (5 bases). The CDR3 has 14 amino acids. V gave up 6 bases and J gave up 1 base, with 12 bases separating them. CDR1 and CDR2 from the germline V gene are MNHEY and SVGAGI. The DNA for the CDR3 is TGTGCCAGCAGACCGAGTCAGGGGAACACTGAAGCTTTCCTT. Translated, it gives CASRPSQGNTEAFL.